Presented here are 12 T cell receptor beta chains from one specimen sequenced in a study of T cell responses to AZD1222 COVID-19 vaccine. The protocol was immunoSEQ multiplex PCR, while the TCRdb copy is restricted to in-frame clones and leaves out a portion. The table includes around 180,000 clones, 70% to 90% detected once. Source: peripheral blood, taken on day 0 of AZD1222 vaccination. The receptors derive from an adult in good health.

The chain combines TRBV5-4 with TRBJ1-1; no definite D call. V lost 3 bases and J lost 2, with 11 bases in between. The CDR3 covers 14 residues. Germline CDR1 and CDR2: SGHNT and YYREEE (reference sequence). CDR3 in DNA: TGTGCCAGCAGCTATCGGACGGGTAACACTGAAGCTTTCTTT. It translates to CASSYRTGNTEAFF.

The chain joins TRBV10-2 to TRBJ2-7, with 10 bases matching TRBD2. The ends lost 5 bases at V and 6 bases at J; junction bases unmatched: 10. Germline V gene lookup returns CDR1 WSHSY and CDR2 SAAADI. The CDR3 is 15 amino acids. The CDR3 nucleotides are TGCGCCAGCAGTCCGCTAGCGGGGGCTACAGCCGAGCAGTACTTC. Translating gives CASSPLAGATAEQYF.

This chain links TRBV19 with TRBJ1-1, with D possibly TRBD1 on 6 matching bases. Germline V gene lookup returns CDR1 LNHDA and CDR2 SQIVND (reference sequence). The CDR3 covers 15 residues. V was trimmed by 0 bases and J by 1 base, leaving 9 bases between them. In nucleotides, the CDR3 is TGTGCCAGTAGTATAGATGGACAGCCGAACACTGAAGCTTTCTTT. Amino acid sequence: CASSIDGQPNTEAFF.

This rearrangement joins TRBV10-2 to TRBJ2-3; possible D gene TRBD2, 6 bases. Germline V CDR1 and CDR2: WSHSY, SAAADI. Trimming cost V 8 bases and J 0 bases, with 6 bases left between them. The CDR3 consists of 12 residues. The DNA of the CDR3 is TGCGCCAGCGGGGGGAGCACAGATACGCAGTATTTT. The encoded protein is CASGGSTDTQYF.

The V gene is TRBV21-1, the J gene TRBJ1-5; TRBD1, the table's D call, was not compared with the DNA. TRBV21-1 is noted as a pseudogene. CDR3 length equals 16 residues. CDR3 coding DNA: TGTGCCAGCAGCAAAGGAGGGGGCCGTAGCAATCAGCCCCAGCATTTT. Protein sequence: CASSKGGGRSNQPQHF.

The rearrangement joins TRBV3-1 (or the pseudogene TRBV3-2) to TRBJ1-2; D not resolved. The CDR3 loop spans 13 amino acids. Trimming took 3 bases from V and 4 from J, leaving 9 bases between them. Germline assignment: CDR1 LGHDT and CDR2 YNNKEL (reference sequence). The CDR3 DNA follows: TGTGCCAGCAGCCACGGGAAAACCTATGGCTACACCTTC. This translates into CASSHGKTYGYTF.

The V call is TRBV21-1, the J call TRBJ1-1. TRBV21-1 is a documented pseudogene. This CDR3 comprises 14 residues. CDR3 residues: CASSRCRTNTEAFF. Here the CDR3 DNA reads TGTGCCAGCAGCAGGTGCAGGACTAACACTGAAGCTTTCTTT.

The chain joins TRBV28 to TRBJ1-4; weak D call: TRBD1 (5 bases). This CDR3 region has 14 residues. The V gene lost 6 bases and the J gene lost 4 bases, with 12 bases spanning the gap. Germline lookup yields CDR1 MDHEN and CDR2 SYDVKM. CDR3 bases: TGTGCCAGCAGACCCCAGGACATTAATGAAAAACTGTTTTTT. Encoded protein: CASRPQDINEKLFF.

This chain uses TRBV28 with TRBJ1-5; no reliable D call. Germline assignment: CDR1 MDHEN and CDR2 SYDVKM. Trimming took off 5 bases at V and 6 bases at J, with 14 bases between the two ends. CDR3 length equals 14 residues. The CDR3 loop is CASSTLGAGQPQHF. In nucleotides, the CDR3 is TGTGCCAGCAGTACTCTCGGTGCAGGTCAGCCCCAGCATTTT.

This chain connects TRBV6-6 to TRBJ2-5, with 7 bases aligning to TRBD1. J gave up 2 bases and V 3 bases, and 3 bases lay outside the gene matches. CDR1 is MNHNY, CDR2 SVGAGI, per germline (reference sequence). CDR3 length equals 14 residues. CDR3 DNA: TGTGCCAGCAGTTATTACAGGGGACAAGAGACCCAGTACTTC. Translation gives CASSYYRGQETQYF.

J is TRBJ1-2 and V is TRBV5-1; 7 nucleotides match TRBD1. The ends lost 3 bases at V and 2 bases at J; junction bases unmatched: 4. The CDR3 runs to 14 residues. From germline, CDR1 is SGHRS and CDR2 YFSETQ. The chain's CDR3 is CASSWTGGNYGYTF. CDR3 sequence (DNA): TGCGCCAGCAGCTGGACAGGCGGGAACTATGGCTACACCTTC.

The chain links TRBV6-5 to TRBJ1-1; unclear D gene. Trimming left V 6 bases short and J 4 bases short, with 12 bases between. CDR1 is MNHEY and CDR2 is SVGAGI in the germline V gene. This CDR3 comprises 13 residues. CDR3 amino acids: CASRRTAPTEAFF. CDR3 sequence (DNA): TGTGCCAGCAGGCGTACAGCCCCCACTGAAGCTTTCTTT.